These T cell receptor beta chains were read from a single sample in a study of shared clonotypes between healthy human individuals. Some clones are missing from TCRdb's copy, which holds only in-frame ones; the method was immunoSEQ multiplex PCR. The sample shows around 1.1 million clones, approximately 80% of them seen only once. Sample: memory CD4+ T cells from PBMCs. These receptors originate from a man in his late teens or twenties in good health. Some clones in this sample may be carry-over from other donors' samples. The conserved cysteine and the conserved F or W are not part of the CDR3 here.

12	TRBV5-8	TRBJ2-7	ASAETGNSYEQY
13	TRBV7-8	TRBJ1-4	ASSLEGAGGEKLF
13	TRBV6-5	TRBJ2-7	ASSYFKGRNYEQY
13	TRBV28	TRBJ2-3	ASRGFSGSTDTQY
14	TRBV11-3	TRBJ2-2	ASSLDGPSHTGELF
13	TRBV18	-	ASSPLGQGDYEQY
10	TRBV2	TRBJ2-7	AGKGTDNEQY
13	TRBV2	TRBJ2-1	ASKFRASEYNEQF
13	TRBV28	TRBJ1-1	ASSLWRGMNTEAF
12	TRBV2	TRBJ2-2	ASRGPAGTGELF
12	TRBV5-1	TRBJ1-2	ASSLGQGAGGYT
12	TRBV19	TRBJ2-7	ASSIVAGYYEQY
14	TRBV28	TRBJ1-1	ASSSRQGSSNTEAF
13	TRBV4-1	TRBJ2-5	ASSQDVLATYDQY
14	TRBV11-2	TRBJ2-1	ASSPDLAGVGNEQF
11	TRBV5-8	TRBJ1-2	ASSRMWDYGYT
12	TRBV11-1	TRBJ1-6	ASSLIPGGSPLH
12	TRBV7-8	TRBJ2-3	ASSLGGEFGTQY
9	TRBV19	TRBJ1-1	ASSDTGGAF
13	TRBV7-6	TRBJ2-1	ASSLAGTTLNEQF
11	TRBV18	TRBJ2-7	ASSLRDTYEQY
13	TRBV18	TRBJ2-1	ASSPGTSGVQEQF
11	TRBV15	TRBJ1-1	ATSRDPQPEAF
12	TRBV19	TRBJ1-4	ASSIGGTREKLF
14	TRBV9	TRBJ2-3	ASSVVGGRTTDTQY
13	TRBV11-1	TRBJ2-2	ASGLRPWDTGELF
10	TRBV30	TRBJ1-1	AWSGPLPEAF
12	TRBV2	TRBJ2-6	ASGDRAGANVLT
8	TRBV20-1	TRBJ1-1	RAPGAEAF